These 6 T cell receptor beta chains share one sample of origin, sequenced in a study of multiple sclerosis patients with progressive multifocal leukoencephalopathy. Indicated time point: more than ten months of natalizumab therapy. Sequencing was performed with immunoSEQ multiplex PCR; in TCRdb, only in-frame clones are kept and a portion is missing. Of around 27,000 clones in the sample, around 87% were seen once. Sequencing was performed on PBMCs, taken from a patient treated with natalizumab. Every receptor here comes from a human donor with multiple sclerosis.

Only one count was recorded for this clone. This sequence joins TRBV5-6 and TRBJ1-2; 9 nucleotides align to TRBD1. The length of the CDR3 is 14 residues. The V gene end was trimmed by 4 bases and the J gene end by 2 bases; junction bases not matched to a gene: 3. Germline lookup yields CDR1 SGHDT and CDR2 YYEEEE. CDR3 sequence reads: CASSVGQGNYGYTF. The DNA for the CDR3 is TGTGCCAGCAGCGTTGGACAGGGGAACTATGGCTACACCTTC.

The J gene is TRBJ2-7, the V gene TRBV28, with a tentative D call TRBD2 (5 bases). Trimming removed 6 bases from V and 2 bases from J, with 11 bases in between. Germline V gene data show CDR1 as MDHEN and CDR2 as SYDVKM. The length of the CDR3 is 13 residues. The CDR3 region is CASRLSGAYEQYF. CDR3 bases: TGTGCCAGCAGACTGAGCGGAGCCTACGAGCAGTACTTC. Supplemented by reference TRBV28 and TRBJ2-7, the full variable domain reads DVKVTQSSRYLVKRTGEKVFLECVQDMDHENMFWYRQDPGLGLRLIYFSYDVKMKEKGDIPEGYSVSREKKERFSLILESASTNQTSMYLCASRLSGAYEQYFGPGTRLTVT.

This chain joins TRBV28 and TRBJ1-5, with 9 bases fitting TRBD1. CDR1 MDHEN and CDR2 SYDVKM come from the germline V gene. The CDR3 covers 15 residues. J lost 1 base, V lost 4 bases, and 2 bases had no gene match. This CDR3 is CASSSGQGSNQPQHF. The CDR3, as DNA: TGTGCCAGCAGTTCGGGACAGGGAAGCAATCAGCCCCAGCATTTT.

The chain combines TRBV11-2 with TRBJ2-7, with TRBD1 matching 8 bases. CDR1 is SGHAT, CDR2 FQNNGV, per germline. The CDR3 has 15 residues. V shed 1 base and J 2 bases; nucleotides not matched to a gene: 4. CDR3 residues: CASSLGGTGAYEQYF. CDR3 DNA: TGTGCCAGCAGCTTAGGGGGGACAGGCGCCTACGAGCAGTACTTC. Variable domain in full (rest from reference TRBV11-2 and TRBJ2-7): EAGVAQSPRYKIIEKRQSVAFWCNPISGHATLYWYQQILGQGPKLLIQFQNNGVVDDSQLPKDRFSAERLKGVDSTLKIQPAKLEDSAVYLCASSLGGTGAYEQYFGPGTRLTVT.

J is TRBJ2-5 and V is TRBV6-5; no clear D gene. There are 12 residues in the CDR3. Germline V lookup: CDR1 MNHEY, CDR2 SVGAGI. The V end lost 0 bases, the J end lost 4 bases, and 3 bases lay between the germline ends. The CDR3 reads CASSYSGETQYF. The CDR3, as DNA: TGTGCCAGCAGTTACTCGGGAGAGACCCAGTACTTC.

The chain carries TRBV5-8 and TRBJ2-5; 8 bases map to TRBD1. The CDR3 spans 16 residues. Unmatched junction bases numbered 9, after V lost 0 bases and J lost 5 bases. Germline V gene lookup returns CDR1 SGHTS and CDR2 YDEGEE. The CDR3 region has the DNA TGTGCCAGCAGCTTGGGGCCGCAGGGGGCTTGGGAGACCCAGTACTTC. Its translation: CASSLGPQGAWETQYF.